The T cell receptor beta chain under discussion was sequenced for a study of T cells in Graves' hyperthyroidism and ophthalmopathy. Looking at the study overall: Peripheral blood specimens were obtained at initial diagnosis, prior to any treatment.

Template material for amplifying TCR beta CDR3 regions consisted of RNA transcripts. First-round RT-PCR targeting the TCR CDR3 was performed with the HTBI primer set. TCRdb analysed the multiplex PCR reads with MiXCR anew, one entry per CDR3 protein. The sample consists of 600,000 to 700,000 distinct CDR3 sequences, roughly 14% of them appearing once. This clonotype was seen repeatedly, ten times or more. The origin of this receptor is a woman aged 40 to 49 with Graves' ophthalmopathy. The sequencing input was blood.

The CDR3 region has the DNA TGTGCCAGTAGTCCTGACAGGGCGGGCACCGGGGAGCTGTTTTTT. It is translated as CASSPDRAGTGELFF. The J gene is TRBJ2-2, the V gene TRBV19; 7 bases fit TRBD1. Germline CDR1 is LNHDA and CDR2 is SQIVND (reference sequence). This CDR3 has 15 amino acids. J lost 4 bases, V lost 5 bases, and 7 bases had no gene match.